This entry is about one TCR beta chain. These data come from a study of cytotoxic CD8 clonotypes in ibrutinib-treated CLL. Profiling relied on immunoSEQ multiplex PCR, and the TCRdb table lists in-frame clones only, not all of them. The sample shows around 26,000 clones, 65% to 80% of them seen only once. Deletions cut 8 bases from V and 1 base from J, with 17 bases between. Germline V gene sequence: CDR1 SGHVS, CDR2 FQNEAQ. The CDR3 spans 15 residues. Here the sequenced sample was PBMCs, taken after 12 months of ibrutinib treatment. The gene calls are TRBV7-8 and TRBJ1-1; tentatively, D is TRBD1 (6 bases). The clonotype originates from a human donor with chronic lymphocytic leukemia. This CDR3 reads CASESQGRTNTEAFF. The CDR3 coding sequence is TGTGCCAGCGAGTCACAGGGTCGGACGAACACTGAAGCTTTCTTT.